Presented here are 28 T cell receptor beta chains from one specimen sequenced in a study of cytomegalovirus exposure and HLA in healthy donors. In the PCR, 60 Vbeta and 13 Jbeta primers were used. Here immunoSEQ multiplex PCR was the method, and the copy in TCRdb shows in-frame clones only, minus some. The sample holds some 52,000 clones, 73% seen once. The specimen sequenced was PBMCs. The receptors were sampled from a man between 18 and 35 years old in good health and CMV-seronegative.

This chain joins TRBV30 and TRBJ2-7; TRBD2 is a possible D gene (7 bases). Germline CDR1 is GTSNPN and CDR2 is SVGIG (reference sequence). The CDR3 runs to 14 residues. V lost 4 bases and J lost 0, with 13 bases in between. CDR3 sequence (DNA): TGTGCCTGGAAGCGAGGGGGGGTCTCCTACGAGCAGTACTTC. Amino acid sequence: CAWKRGGVSYEQYF. Complete variable domain (other parts from reference TRBV30 and TRBJ2-7): SQTIHQWPATLVQPVGSPLSLECTVEGTSNPNLYWYRQAAGRGLQLLFYSVGIGQISSEVPQNLSASRPQDRQFILSSKKLLLSDSGFYLCAWKRGGVSYEQYFGPGTRLTVT.

The chain combines TRBV14 with TRBJ2-7; 10 bases align to TRBD1. The CDR3 spans 15 residues. Germline V gives CDR1 SGHDN, CDR2 FVKESK. The J segment lost 3 bases and the V segment lost 2 bases, leaving 4 bases of the junction unmatched. This chain's CDR3 is CASSQRDRGLYEQYF. In DNA, the CDR3 is TGTGCCAGCAGCCAACGCGACAGGGGGCTCTACGAGCAGTACTTC.

This chain joins TRBV7-2 and TRBJ1-2; 9 bases are a match to TRBD1. J was trimmed by 8 bases and V by 6 bases; bases with no gene match: 7. This CDR3 has 13 residues. Germline values: CDR1 SGHTA, CDR2 FQGNSA. The CDR3 protein is CASRHGTGLGYTF. The CDR3 DNA is TGTGCCAGCAGACACGGGACAGGGTTGGGCTACACCTTC. The full variable domain, with the rest looked up from reference TRBV7-2 and TRBJ1-2, is GAGVSQSPSNKVTEKGKDVELRCDPISGHTALYWYRQSLGQGLEFLIYFQGNSAPDKSGLPSDRFSAERTGGSVSTLTIQRTQQEDSAVYLCASRHGTGLGYTFGSGTRLTVV.

This clone turned up a few times. The rearrangement joins TRBV6-5 to TRBJ1-2, with TRBD1 matching 9 bases. The CDR3 totals 14 residues. With V trimmed by 2 bases and J by 6 bases, 4 bases remained unmatched. Germline V gene data show CDR1 as MNHEY and CDR2 as SVGAGI. CDR3 DNA: TGTGCCAGCAGTTACACCGGGACAGGGAATGGCTACACCTTC. This codes for CASSYTGTGNGYTF.

The CDR3 region is CAWSDRGQGEPQHF. CDR3 in DNA: TGTGCCTGGAGTGATAGGGGACAGGGGGAGCCCCAGCATTTT. This sequence joins TRBV30 and TRBJ1-5; 11 bases are shared with TRBD1. Trimming at V came to 1 base and at J to 8 bases, leaving 4 bases not matched to a gene. This CDR3 contains 14 residues. Looked up from germline, CDR1 is GTSNPN and CDR2 is SVGIG (reference sequence).

V usage is TRBV19 and J usage is TRBJ2-5; D uncertain. V was shortened by 3 bases and J by 6 bases, with 8 bases between the two germline ends. Germline-derived CDR1 and CDR2 are LNHDA and SQIVND (reference sequence). This CDR3 spans 12 amino acids. CDR3 sequence reads: CASSMGAQTQYF. The CDR3 coding sequence is TGTGCCAGTAGTATGGGCGCGCAGACCCAGTACTTC.

The rearrangement links TRBV4-1 to TRBJ1-5, with 8 bases that match TRBD1. This CDR3 spans 17 amino acids. Looked up from germline, CDR1 is MGHRA and CDR2 is YSYEKL. V lost 3 bases to trimming and J lost 2 bases; unmatched junction nucleotides: 9. CDR3 region: CASSQMTGDLGNQPQHF. As DNA, the CDR3 is TGCGCCAGCAGCCAGATGACAGGGGATTTAGGCAATCAGCCCCAGCATTTT.

This clone has only one observation. The chain joins TRBV19 to TRBJ2-7, with D tentatively TRBD1 (6 bases). Germline assignment: CDR1 LNHDA and CDR2 SQIVND (reference sequence). This CDR3 contains 13 residues. V lost 9 bases to trimming and J lost 1 base, with 13 bases between them. Here the CDR3 reads CASRSTGSYEQYF. The CDR3 DNA sequence: TGTGCCAGCCGATCGACAGGATCCTACGAGCAGTACTTC. The full variable domain, its missing parts supplied by reference TRBV19 and TRBJ2-7, is DGGITQSPKYLFRKEGQNVTLSCEQNLNHDAMYWYRQDPGQGLRLIYYSQIVNDFQKGDIAEGYSVSREKKESFPLTVTSAQKNPTAFYLCASRSTGSYEQYFGPGTRLTVT.

The V and J genes are TRBV5-6 and TRBJ1-5; D is undetermined. Germline CDR1 reads SGHDT; CDR2 reads YYEEEE. The ends were cut back, 4 bases at V and 4 bases at J, with 9 bases in the middle. This CDR3 contains 13 residues. In DNA form, the CDR3 reads TGTGCCAGCAGCCCGTCCAGGAATCAGCCCCAGCATTTT. This sequence encodes CASSPSRNQPQHF.

This clone was found a few times. The genes are TRBV27 and TRBJ2-7, with D hard to call. With 5 bases removed from V and 2 bases from J, the gap between germline ends came to 10 bases. The CDR3 has 13 amino acids. Germline lookup yields CDR1 MNHEY and CDR2 SMNVEV (reference sequence). This CDR3 is CASSPLYPYEQYF. CDR3 DNA: TGTGCCAGCAGTCCCCTATATCCCTACGAGCAGTACTTC.

The chain carries TRBV7-9 and TRBJ2-5, with 13 bases identical to TRBD2. Germline loops: CDR1 SEHNR, CDR2 FQNEAQ (reference sequence). This CDR3 contains 18 residues. Unmatched junction bases numbered 14, after V lost 5 bases and J lost 5 bases. CDR3 amino acids: CASSGEGTSGNYPETQYF. The CDR3 DNA reads as TGTGCCAGCAGCGGAGAGGGGACTAGCGGGAATTACCCGGAGACCCAGTACTTC.

This rearrangement joins TRBV6-5 to TRBJ1-5; 7 positions match TRBD1. In germline, CDR1 is MNHEY, CDR2 SVGAGI. The CDR3 is 15 amino acids. V was pared by 4 bases and J by 0 bases, with 3 bases of the junction left unmatched. CDR3 in DNA: TGTGCCAGCAGTTGGACAGGAAATAGCAATCAGCCCCAGCATTTT. Amino acids: CASSWTGNSNQPQHF.

The chain carries TRBV6-1 and TRBJ2-1; D is possibly TRBD2 (6 bases). Trimming stripped 6 bases from V and 10 bases from J, with 16 bases between. Germline CDR1 reads MNHNS; CDR2 reads SASEGT. The CDR3 length is 13 residues. The CDR3 here is CASRGGRFKEQFF. The CDR3 coding sequence is TGTGCCAGCAGGGGGGGACGGTTCAAGGAGCAGTTCTTC.

The genes are TRBV5-4 and TRBJ1-5; 7 bases are shared with TRBD1. J was trimmed by 5 bases and V by 4 bases; bases with no gene match: 12. Per the germline V gene, CDR1 is SGHNT and CDR2 is YYREEE (reference sequence). CDR3 length equals 16 residues. CDR3 coding DNA: TGTGCCAGCAGCGTGGGCGGACAGGTTTATGATCAGCCCCAGCATTTT. This gives the protein CASSVGGQVYDQPQHF.

V usage is TRBV2 and J usage is TRBJ1-4, with D possibly TRBD1 on 6 matching bases. V lost 6 bases and J lost 8, with 16 bases in between. This CDR3 is 14 amino acids long. The germline V gene encodes CDR1 SNHLY and CDR2 FYNNEI. Here the CDR3 DNA reads TGTGCCAGCAGGGTACAGGGAGTCGGGGAAAAACTGTTTTTT. Amino acids: CASRVQGVGEKLFF. The full variable domain, completed using reference TRBV2 and TRBJ1-4, is EPEVTQTPSHQVTQMGQEVILRCVPISNHLYFYWYRQILGQKVEFLVSFYNNEISEKSEIFDDQFSVERPDGSNFTLKIRSTKLEDSAMYFCASRVQGVGEKLFFGSGTQLSVL.

The J gene is TRBJ2-7, the V gene TRBV15; 7 nucleotides align to TRBD1. The germline CDR1 and CDR2 sequences are LNHNV and YYDKDF (reference sequence). V shed 2 bases and J 6 bases; nucleotides not matched to a gene: 4. The CDR3 runs to 13 residues. CDR3 protein: CATSRWTGGEQYF. CDR3 sequence (DNA): TGTGCCACCAGCAGATGGACAGGAGGCGAGCAGTACTTC.

This clone was counted between two and nine times. This chain uses TRBV28 with TRBJ1-5; 7 bases fit TRBD1. The ends lost 4 bases at V and 7 bases at J; junction bases unmatched: 4. The CDR3 covers 13 residues. Germline V gene data show CDR1 as MDHEN and CDR2 as SYDVKM. The CDR3 DNA is TGTGCCAGCAGTTCCCCGGGACAGCAGCCCCAGCATTTT. It encodes CASSSPGQQPQHF.

On this clone itself: One junction end does not reproduce the germline sequence, and a read error may be involved. V usage is TRBV5-6 and J usage is TRBJ2-3; D gene ambiguous. In germline, CDR1 is SGHDT, CDR2 YYEEEE. The CDR3 has 13 amino acids. In DNA, the CDR3 is TGTGCCAGCACCTTGATGGGCGCAGATACGCAGTATTTT. Protein: CASTLMGADTQYF.

This chain joins TRBV28 and TRBJ1-1, with D unclear. V was trimmed by 4 bases and J by 3 bases, leaving 18 bases between them. This CDR3 has 16 amino acids. Germline CDR1 and CDR2: MDHEN and SYDVKM. The chain's CDR3 is CASSSRLWGGYTEAFF. The CDR3, as DNA: TGTGCCAGCAGTTCTCGCCTCTGGGGAGGGTACACTGAAGCTTTCTTT.

This rearrangement joins TRBV28 to TRBJ1-5; TRBD1 agrees at 7 bases. The CDR3 sequence is 13 residues long. Trimming removed 6 bases from V and 6 bases from J; junction bases left unmatched: 5. CDR1 MDHEN and CDR2 SYDVKM come from the germline V gene. Here the CDR3 DNA reads TGTGCCAGCAGCGACACAGGGGTTCAGCCCCAGCATTTT. Protein sequence: CASSDTGVQPQHF.

J is TRBJ2-2 and V is TRBV5-1, with D perhaps given as TRBD1 or TRBD2 (5 bases each). This CDR3 spans 15 amino acids. The germline V gene encodes CDR1 SGHRS and CDR2 YFSETQ. V was cut by 4 bases and J by 0 bases, with 10 bases left in between. The CDR3 here is CASSVGRANTGELFF. DNA for the CDR3: TGCGCCAGCAGCGTGGGACGGGCGAACACCGGGGAGCTGTTTTTT. The whole variable domain, filled in from reference TRBV5-1 and TRBJ2-2, reads KAGVTQTPRYLIKTRGQQVTLSCSPISGHRSVSWYQQTPGQGLQFLFEYFSETQRNKGNFPGRFSGRQFSNSRSEMNVSTLELGDSALYLCASSVGRANTGELFFGEGSRLTVL.

This clone was detected a few times. The CDR3 region is CASSPKTSGSLDTQYF. CDR3 nucleotides: TGCGCCAGCAGCCCAAAGACTAGCGGGAGCTTAGATACGCAGTATTTT. The genes are TRBV4-3 and TRBJ2-3, with 12 bases fitting TRBD2. V dropped 4 bases and J dropped 5; count of bases not matched to a gene: 7. Per germline, CDR1 LGHNA and CDR2 YSLEER. There are 16 residues in the CDR3.

The chain combines TRBV28 with TRBJ2-2; 7 nucleotides line up with TRBD1. V lost 6 bases to trimming and J lost 5 bases; unmatched junction nucleotides: 15. The CDR3 contains 17 residues. Germline V gene sequence: CDR1 MDHEN, CDR2 SYDVKM. The CDR3 DNA is TGTGCCAGCAGAAACGACAGGGAAGGGGTGTTTACCGGGGAGCTGTTTTTT. Its translation: CASRNDREGVFTGELFF.

The chain has TRBV6-5 and TRBJ1-2; 7 nucleotides line up with TRBD1. V gave up 6 bases and J gave up 0 bases; unmatched junction bases: 7. This CDR3 is 15 amino acids long. Germline V CDR1 and CDR2: MNHEY, SVGAGI. The CDR3 spells CASRKTGTANYGYTF. Written as DNA, the CDR3 is TGTGCCAGCAGAAAGACAGGGACAGCTAACTATGGCTACACCTTC.

This chain links TRBV20-1 with TRBJ2-1; D is unresolved. The ends were cut back, 3 bases at V and 6 bases at J, with 3 bases in the middle. Germline CDR1 DFQATT, CDR2 SNEGSKA (reference sequence). The CDR3 consists of 10 residues. CDR3 sequence (DNA): TGCAGTGCTAGTATCAATGAGCAGTTCTTC. It is translated as CSASINEQFF.

This clone has just a few counts. This rearrangement joins TRBV5-1 to TRBJ2-1; the match to TRBD2 covers 12 bases. Germline values: CDR1 SGHRS, CDR2 YFSETQ. This CDR3 comprises 19 residues. V was pared by 0 bases and J by 3 bases, with 10 bases of the junction left unmatched. CDR3: CASSLVILAGGPSYNEQFF. CDR3 DNA sequence: TGCGCCAGCAGCTTGGTAATTCTAGCGGGAGGGCCGAGCTACAATGAGCAGTTCTTC.

The CDR3: CSANNEQFF. In DNA, the CDR3 is TGCAGTGCCAACAATGAGCAGTTCTTC. The chain combines TRBV20-1 with TRBJ2-1; no clear D. This CDR3 comprises 9 residues. The germline V and J ends were trimmed by 6 bases and 5 bases, with 2 bases remaining between them. CDR1 and CDR2 from the germline V gene are DFQATT and SNEGSKA (reference sequence).

The chain is built from TRBV7-2 and TRBJ1-5; a weak D match, TRBD1 (5 bases). Between the trimmed V and J ends, which lost 5 bases and 7 bases, there was a span of 18 bases. Per the germline V gene, CDR1 is SGHTA and CDR2 is FQGNSA. The CDR3 extends over 15 amino acids. DNA for the CDR3: TGTGCCAGCAGCCAAAGAATGGAGACAGACCAGCCCCAGCATTTT. Its translation: CASSQRMETDQPQHF.